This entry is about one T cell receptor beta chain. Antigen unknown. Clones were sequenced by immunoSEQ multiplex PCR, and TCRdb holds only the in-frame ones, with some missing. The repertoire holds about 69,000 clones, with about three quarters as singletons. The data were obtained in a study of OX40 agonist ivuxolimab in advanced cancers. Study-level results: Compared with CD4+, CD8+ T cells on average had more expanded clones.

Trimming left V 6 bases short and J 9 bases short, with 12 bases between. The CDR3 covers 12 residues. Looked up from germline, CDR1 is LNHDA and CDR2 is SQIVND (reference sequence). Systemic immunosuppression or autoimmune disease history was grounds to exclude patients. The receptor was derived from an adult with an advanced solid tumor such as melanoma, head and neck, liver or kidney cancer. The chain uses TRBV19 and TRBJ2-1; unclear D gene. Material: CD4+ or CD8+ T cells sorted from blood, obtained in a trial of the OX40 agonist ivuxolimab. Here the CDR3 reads CASSLWPGEQFF. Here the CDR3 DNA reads TGTGCCAGTAGCCTGTGGCCCGGTGAGCAGTTCTTC. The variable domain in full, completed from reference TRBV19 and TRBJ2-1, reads DGGITQSPKYLFRKEGQNVTLSCEQNLNHDAMYWYRQDPGQGLRLIYYSQIVNDFQKGDIAEGYSVSREKKESFPLTVTSAQKNPTAFYLCASSLWPGEQFFGPGTRLTVL.